The 11 T cell receptor beta chains presented below share a single source sample, sequenced in a study of regulatory T cells in long-lasting Graves disease. For TCR beta, libraries came from iRepertoire HTBI primers and Arm-PCR of CDR3 regions. Each CDR3 protein gets one entry after TCRdb re-called the multiplex PCR reads with MiXCR. The sample yields around 450,000 distinct CDR3 sequences, 14% to 15% seen once. Time point of the sample: newly diagnosed GD, antithyroid drugs for less than 3 months. PBMC RNA served as the TCR library source. The data were also submitted as part of a second study, on T cells in Graves' hyperthyroidism and ophthalmopathy.

The sample was peripheral blood mononuclear cells (PBMCs), taken at new diagnosis, from a patient treated with antithyroid drugs. The receptors shown here come from a woman aged 40 to 49 with Graves disease.

This clonotype was seen more than once but under ten times. V and J are TRBV5-1 and TRBJ2-3, with 7 bases lining up with TRBD2. Germline V gene lookup returns CDR1 SGHRS and CDR2 YFSETQ. J lost 6 bases, V lost 0 bases, and 7 bases had no gene match. CDR3 length equals 15 residues. The CDR3 nucleotides read TGCGCCAGCAGCTTGGGAGGACTAGGGGAGGATACGCAGTATTTT. The encoded protein is CASSLGGLGEDTQYF.

This clonotype showed up just a few times. The chain has TRBV5-1 and TRBJ2-2; 9 positions match TRBD1. The germline V gene encodes CDR1 SGHRS and CDR2 YFSETQ. V lost 3 bases, J lost 4 bases, and 1 base stayed unmatched. This CDR3 spans 14 amino acids. The CDR3 is CASSWGQGTGELFF. The CDR3 DNA follows: TGCGCCAGCAGCTGGGGACAGGGCACCGGGGAGCTGTTTTTT.

This clonotype was seen more than once but under ten times. The rearrangement uses TRBV28 and TRBJ1-1; D uncertain. This CDR3 spans 14 amino acids. V was pared by 2 bases and J by 8 bases, with 15 bases between. The V gene's germline CDR1 is MDHEN and CDR2 SYDVKM. The CDR3 DNA follows: TGTGCCAGCAGTTTAGTGAGGAGGGTGTCCGAAGCTTTCTTT. Protein sequence: CASSLVRRVSEAFF.

This clonotype was seen many times. V usage is TRBV30 and J usage is TRBJ2-7; 11 bases fit TRBD1. Unmatched junction bases numbered 5, after V lost 5 bases and J lost 2 bases. The germline CDR1 and CDR2 sequences are GTSNPN and SVGIG (reference sequence). The CDR3 contains 14 residues. CDR3 sequence (DNA): TGTGCCTGGGGAGCGGGACAGGGGGCCTACGAGCAGTACTTC. Translated: CAWGAGQGAYEQYF. The variable domain in full, with the rest retrieved from reference TRBV30 and TRBJ2-7, is SQTIHQWPATLVQPVGSPLSLECTVEGTSNPNLYWYRQAAGRGLQLLFYSVGIGQISSEVPQNLSASRPQDRQFILSSKKLLLSDSGFYLCAWGAGQGAYEQYFGPGTRLTVT.

In its sample, this clonotype was seen many times. As DNA, the CDR3 is TGTGCCAGCAGTTTCCGAAGCCCGACTAGTTTCTACGAGCAGTACTTC. The encoded protein is CASSFRSPTSFYEQYF. J is TRBJ2-7 and V is TRBV27; tentatively, D is TRBD2 (6 bases). Trimming removed 3 bases at V and 3 bases at J, with 18 bases between. CDR3 length: 16 residues. Germline-derived CDR1 and CDR2 are MNHEY and SMNVEV (reference sequence).

This clonotype was seen a few times. J is TRBJ1-3 and V is TRBV12-3 or TRBV12-4; a possible D gene is TRBD1 (5 bases). The V gene lost 7 bases and the J gene lost 0 bases, with 16 bases spanning the gap. The CDR3 is made up of 16 amino acids. As DNA, the CDR3 is TGTGCCAGCACCCTCTTCCGGGACTCCTCTGGAAACACCATATATTTT. Its translation: CASTLFRDSSGNTIYF.

The table lists this clonotype with many counts. The DNA for the CDR3 is TGTGCCAGCAGCGGCGGGAGTCTCGGGGAGCTGTTTTTT. As protein: CASSGGSLGELFF. The V call is TRBV5-5, the J call TRBJ2-2; 7 positions match TRBD2. Germline-derived CDR1 and CDR2 are SGHKS and YYEKEE (reference sequence). With V trimmed by 4 bases and J by 7 bases, 4 bases remained unmatched. The CDR3 is 13 residues long.

This rearrangement joins TRBV2 to TRBJ2-3; the D gene is possibly TRBD2 (6 bases). Germline V gives CDR1 SNHLY, CDR2 FYNNEI. The CDR3 spans 15 residues. V lost 8 bases and J 0 bases, leaving 15 bases between the germline ends. DNA for the CDR3: TGTGCCAGCGGAGGGACTGAAACTAGCACAGATACGCAGTATTTT. Translation: CASGGTETSTDTQYF.

This clonotype was picked up a small number of times. An end of the junction differs from the germline gene, which may be a read error. The chain is built from TRBV11-3 and TRBJ2-2; D is possibly TRBD2 (5 bases). There are 11 residues in the CDR3. CDR1 SGHNT and CDR2 YENEEA come from the germline V gene. CDR3 sequence reads: CASSLTGELLF. DNA of the CDR3: TGTGCCAGCAGCTTAACCGGGGAGCTGCTTTTT.

The V call is TRBV7-2, the J call TRBJ2-1; the D gene is possibly TRBD2 (5 bases). Germline CDR1 SGHTA, CDR2 FQGNSA. With 9 bases removed from V and 4 bases from J, the gap between germline ends came to 13 bases. This CDR3 is built from 13 residues. The CDR3 protein is CASGLMGYNEQFF. The CDR3 nucleotides are TGTGCCAGTGGACTTATGGGGTACAATGAGCAGTTCTTC.

This chain links TRBV3-1 with TRBJ2-3; TRBD2 agrees at 7 bases. Per germline, CDR1 LGHDT and CDR2 YNNKEL (reference sequence). Losses at the gene ends were 1 base for V and 3 bases for J; bases not matched to a gene: 4. The CDR3 is 15 amino acids. CDR3 nucleotide sequence: TGTGCCAGCAGCCAAGCTGCGGGAGATACAGATACGCAGTATTTT. Translation: CASSQAAGDTDTQYF.